Below are 2 T cell receptor beta chains sequenced from a single sample in a study of T cell responses to AZD1222 COVID-19 vaccine. The repertoire was sequenced with immunoSEQ multiplex PCR; TCRdb's copy has only in-frame clones and lacks some. The sample holds roughly 100,000 clones; about 89% are singletons and the top ten take about 3.7%. This material consisted of peripheral blood, taken on day 0 of AZD1222 vaccination. These receptors were taken from an adult in good health.

This clone was recorded only once. This chain links TRBV7-2 with TRBJ1-3; no clear D. Germline V gives CDR1 SGHTA, CDR2 FQGNSA. This CDR3 is built from 15 residues. The V end lost 0 bases, the J end lost 0 bases, and 6 bases lay between the germline ends. The CDR3 coding sequence is TGTGCCAGCAGCTTAGCGCCGAGCTCTGGAAACACCATATATTTT. It encodes CASSLAPSSGNTIYF.

The chain recombines TRBV19 with TRBJ1-4, with a tentative D call TRBD1 (6 bases). The CDR3 sequence is 15 residues long. The germline V gene encodes CDR1 LNHDA and CDR2 SQIVND (reference sequence). V lost 7 bases to trimming and J lost 6 bases, with 18 bases between them. The CDR3: CASKREAAGDEKLFF. The CDR3 nucleotides are TGTGCCAGTAAGAGGGAGGCGGCAGGGGATGAAAAACTGTTTTTT.